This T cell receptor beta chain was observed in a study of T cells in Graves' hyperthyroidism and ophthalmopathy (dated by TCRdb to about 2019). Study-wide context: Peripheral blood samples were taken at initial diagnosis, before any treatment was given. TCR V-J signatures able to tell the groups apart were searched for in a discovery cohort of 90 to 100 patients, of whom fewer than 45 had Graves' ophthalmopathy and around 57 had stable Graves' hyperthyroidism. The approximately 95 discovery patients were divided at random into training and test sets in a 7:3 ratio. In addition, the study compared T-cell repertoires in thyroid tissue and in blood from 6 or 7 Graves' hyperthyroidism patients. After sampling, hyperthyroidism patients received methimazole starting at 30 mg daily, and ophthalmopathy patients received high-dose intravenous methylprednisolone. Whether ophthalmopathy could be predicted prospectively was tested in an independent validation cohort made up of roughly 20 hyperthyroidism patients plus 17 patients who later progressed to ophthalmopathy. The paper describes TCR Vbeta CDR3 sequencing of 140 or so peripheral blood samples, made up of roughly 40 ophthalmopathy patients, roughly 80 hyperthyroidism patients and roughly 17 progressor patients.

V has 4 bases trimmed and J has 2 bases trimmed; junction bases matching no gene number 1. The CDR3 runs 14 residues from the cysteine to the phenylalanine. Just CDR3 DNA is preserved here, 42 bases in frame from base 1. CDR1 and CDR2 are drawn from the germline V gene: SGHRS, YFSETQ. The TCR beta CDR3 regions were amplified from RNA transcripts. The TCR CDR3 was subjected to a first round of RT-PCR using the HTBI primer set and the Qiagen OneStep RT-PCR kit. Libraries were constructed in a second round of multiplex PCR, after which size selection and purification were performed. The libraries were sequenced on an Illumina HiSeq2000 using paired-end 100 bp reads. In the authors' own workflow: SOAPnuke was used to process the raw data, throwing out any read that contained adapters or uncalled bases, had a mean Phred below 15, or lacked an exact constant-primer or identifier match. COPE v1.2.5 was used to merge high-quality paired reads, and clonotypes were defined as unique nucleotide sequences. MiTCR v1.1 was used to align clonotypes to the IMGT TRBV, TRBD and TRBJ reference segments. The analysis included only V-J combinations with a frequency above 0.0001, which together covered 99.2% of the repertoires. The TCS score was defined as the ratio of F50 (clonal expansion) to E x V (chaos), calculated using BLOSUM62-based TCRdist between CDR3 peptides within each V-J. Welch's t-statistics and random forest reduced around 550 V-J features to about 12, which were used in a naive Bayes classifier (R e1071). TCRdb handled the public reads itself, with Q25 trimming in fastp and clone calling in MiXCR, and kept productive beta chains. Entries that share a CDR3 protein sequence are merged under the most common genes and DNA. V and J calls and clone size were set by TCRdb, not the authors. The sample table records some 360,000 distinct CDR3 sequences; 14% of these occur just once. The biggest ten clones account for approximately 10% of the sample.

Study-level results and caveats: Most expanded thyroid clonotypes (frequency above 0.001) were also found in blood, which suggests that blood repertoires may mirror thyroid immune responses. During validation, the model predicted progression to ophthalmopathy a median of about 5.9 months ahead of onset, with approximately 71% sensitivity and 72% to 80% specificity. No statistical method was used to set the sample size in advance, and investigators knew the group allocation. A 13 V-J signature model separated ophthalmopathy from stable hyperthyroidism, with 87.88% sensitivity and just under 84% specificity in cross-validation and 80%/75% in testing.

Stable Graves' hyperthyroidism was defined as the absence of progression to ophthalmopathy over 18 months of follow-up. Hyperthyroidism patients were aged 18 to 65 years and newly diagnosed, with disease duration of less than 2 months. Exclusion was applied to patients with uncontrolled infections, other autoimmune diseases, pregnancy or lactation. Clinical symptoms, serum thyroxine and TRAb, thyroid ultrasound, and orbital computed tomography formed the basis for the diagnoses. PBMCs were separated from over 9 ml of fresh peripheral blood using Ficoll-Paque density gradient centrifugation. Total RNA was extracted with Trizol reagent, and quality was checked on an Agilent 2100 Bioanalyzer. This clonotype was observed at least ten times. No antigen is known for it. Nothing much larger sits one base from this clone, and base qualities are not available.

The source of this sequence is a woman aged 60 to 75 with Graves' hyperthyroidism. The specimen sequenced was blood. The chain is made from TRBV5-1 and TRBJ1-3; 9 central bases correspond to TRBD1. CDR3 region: CASSGQGTGNTIYF. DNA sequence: TGCGCCAGCAGCGGACAGGGGACTGGAAACACCATATATTTT.